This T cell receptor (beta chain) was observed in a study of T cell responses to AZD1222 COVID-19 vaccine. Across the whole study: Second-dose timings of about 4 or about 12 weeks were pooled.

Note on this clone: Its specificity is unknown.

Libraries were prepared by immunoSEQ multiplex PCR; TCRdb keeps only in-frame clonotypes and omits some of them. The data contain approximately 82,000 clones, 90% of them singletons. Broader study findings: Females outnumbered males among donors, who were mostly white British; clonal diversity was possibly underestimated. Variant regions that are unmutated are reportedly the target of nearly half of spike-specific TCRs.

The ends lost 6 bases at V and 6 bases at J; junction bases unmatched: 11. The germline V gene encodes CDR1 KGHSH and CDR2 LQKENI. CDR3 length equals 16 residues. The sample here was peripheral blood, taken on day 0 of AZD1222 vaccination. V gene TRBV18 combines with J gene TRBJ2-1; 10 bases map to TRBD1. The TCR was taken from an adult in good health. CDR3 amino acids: CASSRAGTGVPNEQFF. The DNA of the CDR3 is TGTGCCAGCTCCAGGGCCGGGACAGGGGTTCCCAATGAGCAGTTCTTC.